The clone carrying this TCR beta chain has just a few counts. Antigen unknown. These data originate in a study of identical twins. Template switching added a universal primer site, and cDNA bore unique molecular identifiers. In TCRdb, the 5' RACE reads were re-called with MiXCR into one record per CDR3 protein. The profile shows roughly 1.6 million distinct CDR3 sequences, less than 40% of them singletons. Study-level points and caveats: For cord blood, abundant beta clonotypes had fewer insertions, unlike memory repertoires, which showed none.

V lost 5 bases to trimming and J lost 2 bases; unmatched junction nucleotides: 9. Germline loops: CDR1 DFQATT, CDR2 SNEGSKA (reference sequence). The CDR3 spans 15 residues. Source material: cord blood. The receptor comes from a newborn girl in good health. The chain couples TRBV20-1 to TRBJ2-7; TRBD1 aligns across 10 bases. CDR3: CSAAPTGGNPYEQYF. The CDR3 nucleotides are TGCAGTGCTGCACCGACAGGGGGCAATCCCTACGAGCAGTACTTC.